This T cell receptor beta chain comes out of a study of T cell changes during pregnancy in multiple sclerosis (dated by TCRdb to between 2018 and 2021). Regarding the research as a whole: In women with multiple sclerosis, the researchers looked at how the T cell repertoire shifted as pregnancy progressed.

The library was prepared using the immunoSEQ multiplex PCR assay. TCRdb provides this immuneACCESS table in a form limited to in-frame rearrangements. Some clones are lacking; in checked studies, under half of them reflect an unresolved V gene, and why the rest are absent is not known. The sample has over 60,000 clones on record, over 95% of them singletons. The ten largest clones take up roughly 2.4% of the sample. V loses 5 bases, J loses 7 bases, and the germline ends lie 20 bases apart. Spanning cysteine to phenylalanine, the CDR3 consists of 15 amino acids. Only the CDR3 DNA is retained, 45 bases long and in frame from the first base. Based on the germline V gene, the CDR1 and CDR2 sequences are MDHEN and SYDVKM. Details on this clone: The target of this receptor is not known. No much larger clone exists at a distance of one base, and base qualities are not known.

The receptor chain draws on TRBV28 and TRBJ1-2, with a weak D call of TRBD1 (6 bases match). The sample was CD8+ T cells from peripheral blood mononuclear cells, taken after pregnancy. This clonotype was sampled from a female donor with multiple sclerosis, enrolled in a pregnancy study. The sequenced DNA is TGTGCCAGCAGTCCCCAAGGACAGAGGTCCCTTGGCTACACCTTC. Translated, this is CASSPQGQRSLGYTF.